This T cell receptor beta chain came from a study of cytomegalovirus exposure and HLA in healthy donors (dated by TCRdb to 2017 to 2019). A note on the overall study: A later analysis indicated that the 100 to 150 validation repertoires were generated on the platform also employed for the approximately 700 repertoires of the first cohort. The aim of the study was to test whether cataloging public T cell receptors could identify signatures of past pathogen exposure. Besides the first cohort of some 670 subjects, a separate validation cohort made up of some 110 different subjects was used. To predict cytomegalovirus infection status, the study brought together high-throughput TCR immunosequencing, statistical association of individual TCRs with disease status, and machine learning. What the work shows at the level of the full study, not this receptor alone: The study gave a list of more than 150 TCR beta chains associated with cytomegalovirus. The authors suggested that the approach could potentially be generalized to other disease states and immunological phenotypes. Subsequent analysis determined that TCRs grouped into clusters in the first cohort also showed a tendency toward co-occurrence across the roughly 110 validation repertoires, and 85% to 95% of cluster scores exceeded 0. The validation cohort had no HLA typing available for a later analysis, so co-occurrence within that cohort was assessed over all 120 repertoires. In vitro tests confirmed that a few of the cytomegalovirus-associated TCR beta chains recognize cytomegalovirus antigens. Most TCR sequences were seen in very few donors, while some public TCRs were found in many individuals. Cytomegalovirus status was reported to be diagnosed by the classifier with high specificity and sensitivity in both the original and validation cohorts.

Receptor amplification or capture employed the immunoSEQ multiplex PCR assay. The authors' pipeline ran thus. A statistical classification framework was developed to diagnose cytomegalovirus status using the catalog of TCR beta chain sequences. The table comes from immuneACCESS by way of TCRdb, which keeps in-frame sequences with V and J called. Part of the clones is missing from these tables; in studies checked, under half for an unresolved V gene and the rest for unknown reasons. The D gene and trimming were derived from the DNA, and the V and J assignments and clone size from that table. This sample holds tens of thousands of clones; roughly 94% were observed only once. About 3.6% of the sample rests with the top ten. The donors were included in the validation cohort of some 120 subjects, a group kept apart from the roughly 700-subject first cohort. Notes on this clone: Its target antigen remains unknown. No qualities accompany the bases; no much larger clone lies one base away.

The sequencing sample was made of PBMCs. This TCR was sampled from a woman in her late teens or twenties in good health and CMV-seropositive.

The CDR3 loop reads CASSLGMAGGMRNTEAFF. The sequenced DNA is TGTGCCAGCAGCTTGGGGATGGCAGGGGGCATGCGGAACACTGAAGCTTTCTTT. Here the chain combines TRBV5-5 and TRBJ1-1; 8 of the junction bases match TRBD1. Reading from cysteine to phenylalanine, the CDR3 counts 18 amino acids. Only CDR3 DNA is held: 54 bases, read in frame from base 1. From the germline V gene (reference sequence), CDR1 is SGHKS and CDR2 is YYEKEE. The V end gives up 0 bases and the J end 1 base, leaving 11 bases in the junction not matched to a gene.